A few counts support the clone carrying this T cell receptor beta chain. Its antigen is unidentified. This sample includes further DNA sequences coding for the same CDR3. The data derive from a study of OX40 agonist ivuxolimab in advanced cancers. CDR3 size: 15 residues. V lost 4 bases and J lost 0, with 8 bases in between. The V gene's germline CDR1 is SGHDT and CDR2 YYEEEE. The data were produced by immunoSEQ multiplex PCR, yet TCRdb's version contains in-frame clones alone and is incomplete. Here the sample spans 70,000 to 75,000 clones, more than 85% being singletons. Study-level results: Partial responders at 0.1-3.0 mg/kg had among the lowest clonal expansion.

Sequencing was performed on CD4+ or CD8+ T cells sorted from blood, taken in a trial of the OX40 agonist ivuxolimab. The rearrangement links TRBV5-6 to TRBJ2-6; no firm D call. This sequence was found in an adult with an advanced solid tumor such as melanoma, head and neck, liver or kidney cancer. This chain's CDR3 is CASSLGNSGANVLTF. The CDR3 region has the DNA TGTGCCAGCAGCCTCGGAAACTCTGGGGCCAACGTCCTGACTTTC.